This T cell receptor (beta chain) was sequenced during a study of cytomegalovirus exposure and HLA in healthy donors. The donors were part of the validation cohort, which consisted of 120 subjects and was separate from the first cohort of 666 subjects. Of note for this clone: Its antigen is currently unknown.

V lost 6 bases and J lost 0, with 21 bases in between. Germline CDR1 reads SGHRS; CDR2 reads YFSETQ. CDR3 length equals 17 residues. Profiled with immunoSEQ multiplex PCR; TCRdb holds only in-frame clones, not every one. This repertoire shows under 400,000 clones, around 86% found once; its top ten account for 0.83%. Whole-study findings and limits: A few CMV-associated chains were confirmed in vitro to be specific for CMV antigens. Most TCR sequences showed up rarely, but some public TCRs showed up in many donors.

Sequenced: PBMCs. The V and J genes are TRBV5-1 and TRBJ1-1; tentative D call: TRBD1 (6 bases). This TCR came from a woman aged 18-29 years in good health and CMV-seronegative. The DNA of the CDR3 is TGCGCCAGCAAGCTTGGGGGCGAGCTTAGGCTGAACACTGAAGCTTTCTTT. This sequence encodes CASKLGGELRLNTEAFF.